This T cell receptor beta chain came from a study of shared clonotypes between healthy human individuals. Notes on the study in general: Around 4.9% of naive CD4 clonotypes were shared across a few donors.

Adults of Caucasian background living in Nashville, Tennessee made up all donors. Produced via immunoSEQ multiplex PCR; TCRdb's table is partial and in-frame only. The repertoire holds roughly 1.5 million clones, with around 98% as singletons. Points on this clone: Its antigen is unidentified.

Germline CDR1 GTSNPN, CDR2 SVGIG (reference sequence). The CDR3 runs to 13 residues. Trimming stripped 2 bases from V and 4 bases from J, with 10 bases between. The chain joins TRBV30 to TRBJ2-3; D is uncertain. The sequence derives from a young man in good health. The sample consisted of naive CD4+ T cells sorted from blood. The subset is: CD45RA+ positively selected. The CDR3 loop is CAWSKWVPDTQYF. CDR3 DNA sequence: TGTGCCTGGAGTAAGTGGGTCCCAGATACGCAGTATTTT.